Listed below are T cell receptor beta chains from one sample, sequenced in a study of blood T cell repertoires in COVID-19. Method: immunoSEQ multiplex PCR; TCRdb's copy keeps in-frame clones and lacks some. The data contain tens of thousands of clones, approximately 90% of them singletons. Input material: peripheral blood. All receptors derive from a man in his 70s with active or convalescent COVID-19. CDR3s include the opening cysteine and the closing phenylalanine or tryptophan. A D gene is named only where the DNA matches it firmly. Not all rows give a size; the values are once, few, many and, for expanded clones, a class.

CASSPHSGSYEQYF	TGTGCCAGCAGTCCCCACTCAGGGTCGTACGAGCAGTACTTC	NA	TRBJ2-7	TRBV28	NA
CASSQVGTDTEAFF	TGTGCCAGCAGCCAAGTGGGGACAGACACTGAAGCTTTCTTT	NA	TRBJ1-1	TRBV3-1/TRBV3-2	TRBD1
CASSYAGGINNSPLHF	TGTGCCAGCAGTTATGCAGGGGGGATAAATAATTCACCCCTCCACTTT	NA	TRBJ1-6	TRBV6-5	TRBD1
CASSFRSTNEQFF	TGTGCCAGCAGTTTTCGATCTACGAATGAGCAGTTCTTC	few	TRBJ2-1	TRBV28	NA
CASSIPRNTGELFF	TGTGCCAGTAGTATACCGAGAAACACCGGGGAGCTGTTTTTT	NA	TRBJ2-2	TRBV19	NA
CSVGSGSGSYEQYF	TGCAGCGTGGGCAGCGGGAGTGGTTCCTACGAGCAGTACTTC	NA	TRBJ2-7	TRBV29-1	TRBD2
CASSEQGTNQPQHF	TGTGCCAGCAGTGAACAGGGGACGAATCAGCCCCAGCATTTT	NA	TRBJ1-5	TRBV2	NA
CASSAIPSGSVEQYF	TGTGCCAGCAGCGCCATACCTAGCGGGAGTGTTGAGCAGTACTTC	once	TRBJ2-7	TRBV9	TRBD2
CASSPFGSGRIRELFF	TGTGCCAGCAGCCCTTTTGGTAGCGGGAGGATCAGGGAGCTGTTTTTT	NA	TRBJ2-2	TRBV3-1/TRBV3-2	TRBD2
CAISVTGRGYEQYF	TGTGCCATCAGTGTCACGGGCAGGGGGTACGAGCAGTACTTC	NA	TRBJ2-7	TRBV10-3	TRBD1
CATSRRGGELFF	TGTGCCACCAGCAGGAGGGGGGGGGAGCTGTTTTTT	NA	TRBJ2-2	TRBV15	NA
CASSVASGNLYGYTF	TGTGCCAGCAGCGTAGCGTCAGGGAACCTCTATGGCTACACCTTC	few	TRBJ1-2	TRBV9	NA
CASSQVGGPNTEAFF	TGTGCCAGCAGCCAAGTCGGGGGGCCCAACACTGAAGCTTTCTTT	NA	TRBJ1-1	TRBV4-2	NA
CASSPPGQSYNEQFF	TGTGCCAGCTCACCTCCAGGGCAGTCCTACAATGAGCAGTTCTTC	NA	TRBJ2-1	TRBV18	NA
CASREDRVGGYTF	TGTGCCAGCAGAGAAGACAGGGTGGGCGGCTACACCTTC	NA	TRBJ1-2	TRBV27	TRBD1
CASRAGTTEKLFF	TGTGCCAGCAGGGCGGGTACCACGGAAAAACTGTTTTTT	NA	TRBJ1-4	TRBV6-5	NA
CASSTTGEIYEQYF	TGTGCCAGTAGTACGACGGGGGAGATCTACGAGCAGTACTTC	NA	TRBJ2-7	TRBV19	NA
CASSYTMLSEQYF	TGTGCCAGCAGTTATACCATGTTGAGCGAGCAGTACTTC	NA	TRBJ2-7	TRBV7-3	NA
CASSLGSRDFSGYTF	TGTGCCAGCAGCTTAGGGTCCCGGGATTTTAGCGGCTACACCTTC	NA	TRBJ1-2	TRBV11-2	NA
CASPRFKAGGTPYEQYF	TGTGCCAGCCCTAGATTCAAAGCGGGAGGGACCCCCTACGAGCAGTACTTC	once	TRBJ2-7	TRBV3-1/TRBV3-2	TRBD2
CASSSSYGDYEQYF	TGTGCCAGTAGTTCGTCGTACGGGGACTACGAGCAGTACTTC	NA	TRBJ2-7	TRBV19	NA
CASRSGQGPSYEQYF	TGTGCCAGCAGAAGCGGACAGGGTCCCTCCTACGAGCAGTACTTC	few	TRBJ2-7	TRBV6-6	TRBD1
CATSRGRLAGGSSYNEQFF	TGTGCCACCAGCAGAGGAAGACTAGCGGGAGGGAGCTCCTACAATGAGCAGTTCTTC	NA	TRBJ2-1	TRBV15	TRBD2
CASSLGGSAGELFF	TGTGCCAGCAGTTTAGGCGGGAGTGCCGGGGAGCTGTTTTTT	NA	TRBJ2-2	TRBV27	TRBD2
CASSLEGGTDTQYF	TGCGCCAGCAGCTTGGAGGGGGGCACAGATACGCAGTATTTT	once	TRBJ2-3	TRBV5-1	NA
CASSPGTNSNQPQHF	TGTGCCAGCTCACCAGGCACCAATAGCAATCAGCCCCAGCATTTT	NA	TRBJ1-5	TRBV18	NA
CASSLAGEATETQYF	TGTGCCAGTAGTCTAGCGGGAGAGGCTACAGAGACCCAGTACTTC	NA	TRBJ2-5	TRBV19	TRBD2